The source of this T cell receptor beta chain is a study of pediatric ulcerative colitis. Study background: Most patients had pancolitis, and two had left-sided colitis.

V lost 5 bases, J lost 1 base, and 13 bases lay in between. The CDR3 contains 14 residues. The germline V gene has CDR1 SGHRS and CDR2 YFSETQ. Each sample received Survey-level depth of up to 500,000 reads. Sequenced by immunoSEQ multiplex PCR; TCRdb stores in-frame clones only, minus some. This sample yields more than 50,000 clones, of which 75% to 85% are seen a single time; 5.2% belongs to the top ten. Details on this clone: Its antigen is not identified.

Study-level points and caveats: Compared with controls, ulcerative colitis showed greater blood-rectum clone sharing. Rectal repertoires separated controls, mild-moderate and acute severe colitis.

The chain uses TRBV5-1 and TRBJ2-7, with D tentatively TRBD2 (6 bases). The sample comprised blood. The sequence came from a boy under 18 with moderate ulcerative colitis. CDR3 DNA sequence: TGCGCCAGCAGATCGGGAGCTGGGTCCTACGAGCAGTACTTC. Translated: CASRSGAGSYEQYF.